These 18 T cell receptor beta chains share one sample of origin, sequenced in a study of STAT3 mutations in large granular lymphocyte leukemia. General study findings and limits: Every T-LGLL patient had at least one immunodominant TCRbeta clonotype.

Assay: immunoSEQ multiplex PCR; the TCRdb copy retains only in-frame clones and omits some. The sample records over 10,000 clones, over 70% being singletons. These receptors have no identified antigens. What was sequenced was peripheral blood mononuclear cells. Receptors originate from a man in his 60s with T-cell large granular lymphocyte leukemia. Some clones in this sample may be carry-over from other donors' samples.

CDR3 in DNA: TGTGCCAGCACCAAAGGAGGAGGTAACACTGAAGCTTTCTTT. This gives the protein CASTKGGGNTEAFF. The chain uses TRBV6-1 and TRBJ1-1; D call uncertain. The germline V gene encodes CDR1 MNHNS and CDR2 SASEGT. The germline V and J ends were trimmed by 7 bases and 2 bases, with 14 bases remaining between them. The CDR3 runs to 14 residues.

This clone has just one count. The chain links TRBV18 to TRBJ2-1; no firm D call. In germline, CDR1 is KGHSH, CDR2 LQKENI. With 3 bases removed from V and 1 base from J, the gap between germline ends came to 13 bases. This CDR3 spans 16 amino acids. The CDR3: CASSPASRRSYNEQFF. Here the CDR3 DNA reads TGTGCCAGCTCACCGGCCTCGCGCCGGTCCTACAATGAGCAGTTCTTC. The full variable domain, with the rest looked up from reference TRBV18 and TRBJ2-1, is NAGVMQNPRHLVRRRGQEARLRCSPMKGHSHVYWYRQLPEEGLKFMVYLQKENIIDESGMPKERFSAEFPKEGPSILRIQQVVRGDSAAYFCASSPASRRSYNEQFFGPGTRLTVL.

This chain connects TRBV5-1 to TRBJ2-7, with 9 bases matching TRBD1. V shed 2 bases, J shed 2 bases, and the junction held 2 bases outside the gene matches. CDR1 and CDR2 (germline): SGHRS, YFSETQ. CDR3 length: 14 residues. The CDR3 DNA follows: TGCGCCAGCAGCTTCGGGACAGGGACCTACGAGCAGTACTTC. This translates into CASSFGTGTYEQYF.

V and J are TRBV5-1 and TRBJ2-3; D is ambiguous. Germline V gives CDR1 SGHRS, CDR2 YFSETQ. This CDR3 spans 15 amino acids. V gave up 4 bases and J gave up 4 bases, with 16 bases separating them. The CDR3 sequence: CASSPLGGPADTQYF. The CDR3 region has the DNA TGCGCCAGCAGCCCACTCGGTGGTCCGGCAGATACGCAGTATTTT.

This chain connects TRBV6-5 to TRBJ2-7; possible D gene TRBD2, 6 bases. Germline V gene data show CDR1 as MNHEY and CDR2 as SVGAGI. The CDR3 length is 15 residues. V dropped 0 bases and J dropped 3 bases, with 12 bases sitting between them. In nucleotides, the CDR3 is TGTGCCAGCAGTTACTCCCCCCCGGGGGTCTACGAGCAGTACTTC. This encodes CASSYSPPGVYEQYF.

The CDR3 DNA reads TGTGCCAGCAGCCGACAGCCGTCTGGAAACACCATATATTTT. Translation: CASSRQPSGNTIYF. This chain joins TRBV5-6 and TRBJ1-3, with D tentatively TRBD1 (5 bases). Trimming removed 4 bases from V and 1 base from J, with 9 bases in between. CDR3 size: 14 residues. The germline gives CDR1 SGHDT, CDR2 YYEEEE.

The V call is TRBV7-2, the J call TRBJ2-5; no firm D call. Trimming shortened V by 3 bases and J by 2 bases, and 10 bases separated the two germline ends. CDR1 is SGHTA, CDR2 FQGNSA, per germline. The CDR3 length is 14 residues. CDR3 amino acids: CASSFQHGQETQYF. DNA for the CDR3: TGTGCCAGCAGCTTCCAACACGGACAAGAGACCCAGTACTTC.

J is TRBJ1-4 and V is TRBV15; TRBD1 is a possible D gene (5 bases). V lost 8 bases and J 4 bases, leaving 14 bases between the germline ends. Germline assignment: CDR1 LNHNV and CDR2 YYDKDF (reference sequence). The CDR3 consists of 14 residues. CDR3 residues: CATCQGGLNEKLFF. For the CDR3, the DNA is TGTGCCACCTGTCAGGGCGGGCTTAATGAAAAACTGTTTTTT.

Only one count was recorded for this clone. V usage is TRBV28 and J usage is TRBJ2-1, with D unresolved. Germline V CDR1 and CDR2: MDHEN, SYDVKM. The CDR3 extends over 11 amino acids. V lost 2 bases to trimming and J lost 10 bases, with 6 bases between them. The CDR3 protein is CASSLGREQFF. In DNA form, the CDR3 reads TGTGCCAGCAGTTTAGGGCGGGAGCAGTTCTTC.

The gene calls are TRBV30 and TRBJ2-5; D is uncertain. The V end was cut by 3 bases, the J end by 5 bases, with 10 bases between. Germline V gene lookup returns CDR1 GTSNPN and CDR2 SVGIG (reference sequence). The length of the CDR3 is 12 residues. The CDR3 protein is CAWSGDRETQYF. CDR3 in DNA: TGTGCCTGGAGCGGCGACCGGGAGACCCAGTACTTC.

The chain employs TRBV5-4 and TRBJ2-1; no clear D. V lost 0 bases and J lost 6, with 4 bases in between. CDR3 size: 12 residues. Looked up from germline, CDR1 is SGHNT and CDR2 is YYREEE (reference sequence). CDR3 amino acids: CASSLGFNEQFF. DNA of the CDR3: TGTGCCAGCAGCTTGGGGTTCAATGAGCAGTTCTTC.

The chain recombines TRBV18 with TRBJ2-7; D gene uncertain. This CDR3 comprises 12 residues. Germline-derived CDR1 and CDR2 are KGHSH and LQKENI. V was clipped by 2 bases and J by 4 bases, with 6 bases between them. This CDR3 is CASSPILYEQYF. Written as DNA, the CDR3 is TGTGCCAGCTCACCAATACTTTACGAGCAGTACTTC.

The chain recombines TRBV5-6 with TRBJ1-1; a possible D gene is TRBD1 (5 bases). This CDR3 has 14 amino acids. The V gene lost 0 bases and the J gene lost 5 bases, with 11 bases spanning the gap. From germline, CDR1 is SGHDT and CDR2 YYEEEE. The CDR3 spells CASSLVGAGTEAFF. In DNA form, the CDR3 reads TGTGCCAGCAGCTTGGTAGGGGCTGGTACTGAAGCTTTCTTT. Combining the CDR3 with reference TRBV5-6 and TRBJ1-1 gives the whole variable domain DAGVTQSPTHLIKTRGQQVTLRCSPKSGHDTVSWYQQALGQGPQFIFQYYEEEERQRGNFPDRFSGHQFPNYSSELNVNALLLGDSALYLCASSLVGAGTEAFFGQGTRLTVV.

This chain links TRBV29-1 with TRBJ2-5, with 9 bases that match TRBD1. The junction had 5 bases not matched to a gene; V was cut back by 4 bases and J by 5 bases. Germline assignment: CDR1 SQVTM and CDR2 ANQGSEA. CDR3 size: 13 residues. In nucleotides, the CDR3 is TGCAGCGTTGGGGGACAGGGCGGGGAGACCCAGTACTTC. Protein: CSVGGQGGETQYF. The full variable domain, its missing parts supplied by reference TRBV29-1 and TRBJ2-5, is SAVISQKPSRDICQRGTSLTIQCQVDSQVTMMFWYRQQPGQSLTLIATANQGSEATYESGFVIDKFPISRPNLTFSTLTVSNMSPEDSSIYLCSVGGQGGETQYFGPGTRLLVL.

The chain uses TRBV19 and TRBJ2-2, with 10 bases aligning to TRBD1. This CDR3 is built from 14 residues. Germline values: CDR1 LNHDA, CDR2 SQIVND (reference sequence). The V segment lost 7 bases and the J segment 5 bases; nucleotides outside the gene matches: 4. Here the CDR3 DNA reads TGTGCCAGTAAGGGACAGGGGAGTACCGGGGAGCTGTTTTTT. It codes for CASKGQGSTGELFF.

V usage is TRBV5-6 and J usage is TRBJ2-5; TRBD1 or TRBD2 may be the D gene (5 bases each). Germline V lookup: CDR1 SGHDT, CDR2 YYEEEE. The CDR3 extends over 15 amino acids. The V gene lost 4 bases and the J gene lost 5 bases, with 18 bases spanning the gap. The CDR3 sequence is CASSNWGKVGETQYF. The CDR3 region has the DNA TGTGCCAGCAGCAATTGGGGGAAGGTGGGGGAGACCCAGTACTTC.

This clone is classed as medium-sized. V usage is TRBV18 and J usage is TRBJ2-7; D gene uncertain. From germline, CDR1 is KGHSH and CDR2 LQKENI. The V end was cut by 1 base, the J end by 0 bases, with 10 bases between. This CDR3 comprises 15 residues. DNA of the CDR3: TGTGCCAGCTCACCACGTCGCGTGAACTCCTACGAGCAGTACTTC. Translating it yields CASSPRRVNSYEQYF. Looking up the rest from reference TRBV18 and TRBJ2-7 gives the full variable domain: NAGVMQNPRHLVRRRGQEARLRCSPMKGHSHVYWYRQLPEEGLKFMVYLQKENIIDESGMPKERFSAEFPKEGPSILRIQQVVRGDSAAYFCASSPRRVNSYEQYFGPGTRLTVT.

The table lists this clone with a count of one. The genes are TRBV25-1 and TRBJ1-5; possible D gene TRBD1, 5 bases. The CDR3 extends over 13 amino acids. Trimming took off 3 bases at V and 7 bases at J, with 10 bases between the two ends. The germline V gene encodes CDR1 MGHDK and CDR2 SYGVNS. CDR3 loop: CASSEQGRQPQHF. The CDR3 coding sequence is TGTGCCAGCAGTGAGCAGGGTAGACAGCCCCAGCATTTT.